The T cell receptor (beta chain) described here comes from a study of shared T cell receptors in the human thymus. Clones were sequenced by immunoSEQ multiplex PCR, and TCRdb holds only the in-frame ones, with some missing. The top ten clones hold just under 0.0095% of a sample with over 650,000 clones, about 89% of them seen once. The V gene end was trimmed by 1 base and the J gene end by 4 bases; junction bases not matched to a gene: 4. The CDR3 extends over 14 amino acids. CDR1 GTSNPN and CDR2 SVGIG come from the germline V gene (reference sequence). The sample was also reused in another study, on human thymus T cells.

What was sequenced was thymocytes. The TCR sequence derives from a boy in the first two years of life with a congenital heart defect. The gene calls are TRBV30 and TRBJ1-5; 7 positions agree with TRBD1. In DNA, the CDR3 is TGTGCCTGGAGTGGAAACAGGGGTAATCAGCCCCAGCATTTT. It encodes CAWSGNRGNQPQHF.